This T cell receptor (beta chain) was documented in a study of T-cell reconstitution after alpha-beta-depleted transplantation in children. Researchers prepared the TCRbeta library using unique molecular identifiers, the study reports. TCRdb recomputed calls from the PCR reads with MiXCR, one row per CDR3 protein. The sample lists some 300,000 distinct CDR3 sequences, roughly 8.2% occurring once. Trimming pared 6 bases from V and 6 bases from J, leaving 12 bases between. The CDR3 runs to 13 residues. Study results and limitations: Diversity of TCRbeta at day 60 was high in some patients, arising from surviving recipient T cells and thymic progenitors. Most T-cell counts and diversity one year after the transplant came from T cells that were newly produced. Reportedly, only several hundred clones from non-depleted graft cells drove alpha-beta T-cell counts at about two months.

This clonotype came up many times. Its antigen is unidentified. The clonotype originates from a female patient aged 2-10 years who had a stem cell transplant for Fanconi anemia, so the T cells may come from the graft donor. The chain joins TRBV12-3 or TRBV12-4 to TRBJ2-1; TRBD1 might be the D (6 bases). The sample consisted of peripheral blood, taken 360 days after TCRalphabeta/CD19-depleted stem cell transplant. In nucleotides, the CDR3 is TGTGCCAGCAGACAGGGCTGGGGCAATGAGCAGTTCTTC. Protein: CASRQGWGNEQFF.